This T cell receptor beta chain was captured by sequencing in a study of shared clonotypes between healthy human individuals. CDR3 length: 16 amino acids. Germline CDR1 and CDR2: MNHEY and SMNVEV (reference sequence). V was trimmed by 2 bases and J by 0 bases, leaving 11 bases between them. This table comes from immunoSEQ multiplex PCR, and its TCRdb copy is limited to in-frame clones, with some not included. The sample lists a few million clones, roughly 95% occurring once. The chain recombines TRBV27 with TRBJ1-3, with D unresolved. The specimen sequenced was naive CD4+ T cells sorted from blood. Noted subset: CD45RA+ positively selected. This clonotype was obtained from a young man in good health. This chain's CDR3 is CASSLRAGSSGNTIYF. In DNA, the CDR3 is TGTGCCAGCAGTTTAAGGGCAGGAAGCTCTGGAAACACCATATATTTT.